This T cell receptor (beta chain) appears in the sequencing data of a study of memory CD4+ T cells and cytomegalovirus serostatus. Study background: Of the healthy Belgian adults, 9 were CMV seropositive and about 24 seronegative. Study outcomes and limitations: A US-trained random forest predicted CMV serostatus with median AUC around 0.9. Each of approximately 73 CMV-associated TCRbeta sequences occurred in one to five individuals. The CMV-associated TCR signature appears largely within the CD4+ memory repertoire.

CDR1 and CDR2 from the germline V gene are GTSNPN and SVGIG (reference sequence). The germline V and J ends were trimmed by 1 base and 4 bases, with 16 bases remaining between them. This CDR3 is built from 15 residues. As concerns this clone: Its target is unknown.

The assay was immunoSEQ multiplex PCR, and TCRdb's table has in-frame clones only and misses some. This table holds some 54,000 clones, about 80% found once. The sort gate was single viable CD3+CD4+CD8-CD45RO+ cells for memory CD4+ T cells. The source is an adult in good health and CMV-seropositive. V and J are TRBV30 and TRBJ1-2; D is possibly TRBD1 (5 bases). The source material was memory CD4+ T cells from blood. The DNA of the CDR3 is TGTGCCTGGAGTGCGGTAGCGACAGCCACCTATGGCTACACCTTC. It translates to CAWSAVATATYGYTF.